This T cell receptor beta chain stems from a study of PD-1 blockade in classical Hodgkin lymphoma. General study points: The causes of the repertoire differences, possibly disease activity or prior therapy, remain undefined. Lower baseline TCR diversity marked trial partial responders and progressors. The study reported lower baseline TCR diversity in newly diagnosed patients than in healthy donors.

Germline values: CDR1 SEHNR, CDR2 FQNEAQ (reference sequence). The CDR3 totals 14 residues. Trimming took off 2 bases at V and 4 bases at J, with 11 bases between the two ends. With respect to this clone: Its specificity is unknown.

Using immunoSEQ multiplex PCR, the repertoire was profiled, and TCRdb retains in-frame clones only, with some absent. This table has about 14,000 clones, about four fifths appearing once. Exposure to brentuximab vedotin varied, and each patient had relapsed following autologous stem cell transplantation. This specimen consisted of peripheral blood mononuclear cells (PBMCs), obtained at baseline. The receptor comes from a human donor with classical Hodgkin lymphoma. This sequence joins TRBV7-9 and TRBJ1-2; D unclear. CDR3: CASSLLRTGYGYTF. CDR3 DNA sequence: TGTGCCAGCAGCTTATTGCGGACGGGCTATGGCTACACCTTC.